What follows is one T cell receptor beta chain and its context. The CDR3 is made up of 13 amino acids. Trimming removed 6 bases from V and 8 bases from J; junction bases left unmatched: 5. Germline V gene sequence: CDR1 MNHNS, CDR2 SASEGT. These data are taken from a study of OX40 agonist ivuxolimab in advanced cancers. For the study at large: The patients' treatment was ivuxolimab, an agonistic anti-OX40 (CD134) antibody. Earlier treatment with anti-PD-1, anti-PD-L1 or anti-CTLA-4 was permitted, and 30% to 40% had received some. A partial response was reached by three patients: one with hepatocellular carcinoma and two with cutaneous melanoma.

Repertoires were generated with immunoSEQ multiplex PCR, while TCRdb's copy carries only in-frame clones and drops some. The repertoire holds roughly 60,000 clones, about 81% seen once, with around 2.1% in the top ten. The sequenced sample was CD4+ or CD8+ T cells sorted from blood, obtained in a trial of the OX40 agonist ivuxolimab. J is TRBJ1-4 and V is TRBV6-1; 8 bases fit TRBD1. The source is an adult with an advanced solid tumor such as melanoma, head and neck, liver or kidney cancer. The CDR3 sequence: CASRRTGKEKLFF. The CDR3 DNA reads as TGTGCCAGCAGACGGACAGGGAAGGAAAAACTGTTTTTT.